This TCR beta chain was documented in a study of blood T cell repertoires in COVID-19. Study-wide context: Samples came from the United States, Italy and Spain, spanning acute and convalescent COVID-19. PBMCs, B-cell-depleted T cells, or T cells provided the cDNA or gDNA that made up the material.

Per the authors' pipeline: Quantification of nucleated cells was approximated via reference gene primer amplification. The method was immunoSEQ multiplex PCR; TCRdb's version includes in-frame clones alone and lacks a portion of them. From that table come the V and J calls and clone size; the DNA was used to work out D and trimming. The table shows over 75,000 clones, with around nine tenths occurring only once. The CDR3 has 11 amino acids. CDR1 MDHEN and CDR2 SYDVKM come from the germline V gene. J gave up 14 bases and V 7 bases, and 9 bases lay outside the gene matches. The chain joins TRBV28 to TRBJ1-2, with 8 bases that match TRBD1. The sequence was obtained from a man in his sixties with acute or convalescent COVID-19. Sample: peripheral blood. CDR3: CASIRGRRITF. The CDR3 DNA is TGTGCCAGCATCAGGGGGCGACGTATAACCTTC.